This TCR beta chain originates from a study of blood T cell repertoires in COVID-19. The CDR3 totals 14 residues. Germline CDR1 reads LGHNT; CDR2 reads FRNRAP. Trimming took 6 bases from V and 5 from J; bases not matched to a gene: 5. Measured with immunoSEQ multiplex PCR; TCRdb has only the in-frame clones, and not every one. The data show 450,000 or so clones, roughly 89% seen once. This clonotype was sampled from a man younger than 30 with COVID-19, enrolled during active disease. The J gene is TRBJ1-5, the V gene TRBV12-5; 9 nucleotides line up with TRBD1. The specimen sequenced was peripheral blood. The CDR3 DNA follows: TGTGCTAGTGGAGTCGGGACAGGGTATCAGCCCCAGCATTTT. Its translation: CASGVGTGYQPQHF.